This TCR beta chain is from a study of T cell responses to AZD1222 COVID-19 vaccine. The table lists this clone with a few counts. Clones were read by immunoSEQ multiplex PCR, and TCRdb kept only the in-frame ones, dropping some. The data hold 99,000 or so clones, with nearly 90% observed a single time. Source: peripheral blood, taken 28 days after the second AZD1222 dose. This clonotype was obtained from an adult who received the AZD1222 COVID-19 vaccine.

CDR3 in amino acids: CASSWRETQYF. The CDR3 DNA sequence: TGTGCCAGCAGCTGGCGAGAGACCCAGTACTTC. The V gene is TRBV11-1, the J gene TRBJ2-5; no clear D gene. Germline CDR1 and CDR2: SGHAT and FQDESV (reference sequence). Trimming pared 4 bases from V and 4 bases from J, leaving 4 bases between. The CDR3 consists of 11 residues.